This entry lists 16 T cell receptor beta chains sequenced from one sample in a study of shared clonotypes between healthy human individuals (dated by TCRdb to the early 2020s). Libraries were constructed by the immunoSEQ multiplex PCR assay. TCRdb retrieved this table from immuneACCESS and kept in-frame rearrangements only. Not all clones are present; in checked studies, unresolved V genes account for under half, and no reason is known for the remainder. For this sample there are around 2.5 million clones; more than 85% appear just once. Of the sample, approximately 0.37% falls within the top ten clones. The source material was naive CD4+ T cells from PBMCs. The sample's cell subset or site label is to be understood as: CD45RA+ positively selected. The receptor set was obtained from a man aged 18 to 30 in good health. Some clones in this sample may be carry-over from other donors' samples.

V and J are TRBV30 and TRBJ1-2; 8 positions agree with TRBD1. Germline CDR1 GTSNPN, CDR2 SVGIG (reference sequence). Trimming at V came to 3 bases and at J to 4 bases, leaving 4 bases not matched to a gene. The length of the CDR3 is 13 residues. The CDR3 reads CAWRAGGLYGYTF. In nucleotides, the CDR3 is TGTGCCTGGAGGGCAGGGGGCCTCTATGGCTACACCTTC.

The J gene is TRBJ2-5, the V gene TRBV5-4; the D gene is possibly TRBD1 (6 bases). Germline V lookup: CDR1 SGHNT, CDR2 YYREEE (reference sequence). V was shortened by 4 bases and J by 1 base, with 14 bases between the two germline ends. The CDR3 has 15 residues. The CDR3 spells CASSQIQGRQETQYF. CDR3 coding DNA: TGTGCCAGCAGCCAAATACAGGGTCGCCAAGAGACCCAGTACTTC.

V gene TRBV7-9 combines with J gene TRBJ1-1; D is unclear. Germline values: CDR1 SEHNR, CDR2 FQNEAQ (reference sequence). V lost 5 bases, J lost 0 bases, and 10 bases lay in between. The CDR3 has 14 residues. CDR3 protein: CASSPDPLNTEAFF. The CDR3 nucleotides are TGTGCCAGCAGCCCCGATCCTCTGAACACTGAAGCTTTCTTT.

This chain uses TRBV11-2 with TRBJ1-3; D possibly corresponds to TRBD1 (5 bases). The CDR3 has 16 amino acids. CDR1 SGHAT and CDR2 FQNNGV come from the germline V gene. Trimming stripped 4 bases from V and 0 bases from J, with 13 bases between. The CDR3 DNA reads TGTGCCAGCAGCTCGATTAGGGGAACCTCTGGAAACACCATATATTTT. Residues: CASSSIRGTSGNTIYF.

The chain carries TRBV10-3 and TRBJ1-5; the match to TRBD1 covers 8 bases. With 6 bases clipped from V and 6 bases from J, the junction kept 4 bases outside the gene matches. There are 13 residues in the CDR3. CDR1 is ENHRY and CDR2 is SYGVKD in the germline V gene. The CDR3 is CAISRDRTQPQHF. CDR3 coding DNA: TGTGCCATCAGCAGGGACAGGACTCAGCCCCAGCATTTT.

CDR3 in amino acids: CASSRRTGTGFYNEQFF. The CDR3 bases are TGTGCCAGTAGTCGCAGAACCGGGACAGGGTTTTACAATGAGCAGTTCTTC. The chain combines TRBV19 with TRBJ2-1; 9 bases fit TRBD1. The CDR3 extends over 17 amino acids. The germline V gene has CDR1 LNHDA and CDR2 SQIVND (reference sequence). The V gene end was trimmed by 5 bases and the J gene end by 4 bases; junction bases not matched to a gene: 12.

This chain joins TRBV25-1 and TRBJ1-2, with a weak D call TRBD1 (6 bases). The V end was cut by 8 bases, the J end by 7 bases, with 26 bases between. This CDR3 region has 16 residues. Germline CDR1 is MGHDK and CDR2 is SYGVNS. CDR3 sequence: CASSRGGRVLTAGYTF. In nucleotides, the CDR3 is TGTGCCAGCTCGAGGGGGGGACGGGTCTTGACGGCTGGCTACACCTTC.

This chain uses TRBV15 with TRBJ2-7; maybe TRBD2 (5 bases). The CDR3 is 15 residues long. Germline values: CDR1 LNHNV, CDR2 YYDKDF (reference sequence). V gave up 4 bases and J gave up 4 bases, with 17 bases separating them. CDR3: CATSTNLGVGYEQYF. The CDR3, as DNA: TGTGCCACCAGCACAAATCTCGGGGTTGGGTACGAGCAGTACTTC.

The V call is TRBV9, the J call TRBJ2-3; TRBD2 might be the D (5 bases). Germline-derived CDR1 and CDR2 are SGDLS and YYNGEE. This CDR3 region has 14 residues. Trimming removed 3 bases at V and 3 bases at J, with 11 bases between. The CDR3 nucleotides are TGTGCCAGCAGCGCAATAGCGCGGACAGATACGCAGTATTTT. Protein sequence: CASSAIARTDTQYF.

The chain couples TRBV5-4 to TRBJ1-6; D perhaps matches TRBD1 (6 bases). The CDR3 runs 15 residues. CDR1 is SGHNT and CDR2 is YYREEE in the germline V gene (reference sequence). V gave up 1 base and J gave up 7 bases, with 12 bases separating them. CDR3 sequence: CASSLSGQLNSPLHF. In DNA form, the CDR3 reads TGTGCCAGCAGCTTGAGTGGACAGCTGAATTCACCCCTCCACTTT.

This chain uses TRBV5-1 with TRBJ2-2; D not certain. Looked up from germline, CDR1 is SGHRS and CDR2 is YFSETQ. V was shortened by 2 bases and J by 3 bases, with 8 bases between the two germline ends. CDR3 length: 14 amino acids. CDR3 sequence: CASSLPVDTGELFF. As DNA, the CDR3 is TGCGCCAGCAGCTTACCAGTTGACACCGGGGAGCTGTTTTTT.

As regards this clone: The identical CDR3 is also encoded by other nucleotide sequences in the sample. The CDR3 region is CASSPLAANTGELFF. The CDR3 bases are TGTGCCAGCTCACCACTAGCTGCTAACACCGGGGAGCTGTTTTTT. The gene calls are TRBV18 and TRBJ2-2; D call uncertain. The germline V and J ends were trimmed by 1 base and 2 bases, with 8 bases remaining between them. Germline CDR1 is KGHSH and CDR2 is LQKENI. The CDR3 totals 15 residues.

The J gene is TRBJ2-1, the V gene TRBV27; D is perhaps TRBD1 (6 bases). The CDR3 has 14 amino acids. Germline-derived CDR1 and CDR2 are MNHEY and SMNVEV (reference sequence). V dropped 9 bases and J dropped 3 bases, with 15 bases sitting between them. CDR3 residues: CASVRGLHYNEQFF. CDR3 nucleotides: TGTGCCAGTGTAAGGGGGTTACACTACAATGAGCAGTTCTTC.

The chain employs TRBV7-3 and TRBJ2-2; D may be TRBD2 (5 bases). The V end was cut by 5 bases, the J end by 3 bases, with 13 bases between. This CDR3 is built from 15 residues. Germline V lookup: CDR1 SGHTA, CDR2 FQGTGA. CDR3 DNA: TGTGCCAGCAGCCCGGAGGTGGCCTACACCGGGGAGCTGTTTTTT. Encoded protein: CASSPEVAYTGELFF.

The V gene is TRBV9, the J gene TRBJ1-2; weak D call: TRBD1 (6 bases). V lost 2 bases and J 8 bases, leaving 25 bases between the germline ends. The V gene's germline CDR1 is SGDLS and CDR2 YYNGEE. CDR3 length: 17 amino acids. CDR3: CASSVGGPRQVPLGYTF. For the CDR3, the DNA is TGTGCCAGCAGCGTCGGGGGCCCGCGACAGGTCCCCTTAGGCTACACCTTC.

This sequence joins TRBV28 and TRBJ2-3; 7 positions match TRBD2. CDR3 size: 15 residues. Germline loops: CDR1 MDHEN, CDR2 SYDVKM. V shed 3 bases and J 1 base; nucleotides not matched to a gene: 4. CDR3 protein: CASSFPGLGTDTQYF. The DNA of the CDR3 is TGTGCCAGCAGTTTTCCAGGACTAGGCACAGATACGCAGTATTTT.